The 28 T cell receptor beta chains below were found in one sample sequenced in a study of Ad26.COV2.S vaccination and SARS-CoV-2 variants. Indicated treatment: 15 to 20 received Ad26.COV2.S at low or high dose, single or two shots; a few received placebo; per-sample allocation not given. Specimens were obtained on day 63 following the first vaccine or placebo injection. TCRdb keeps only in-frame clones here, not all; method: immunoSEQ multiplex PCR. Of some 250,000 clones listed, approximately 87% are singletons. The specimen comprised peripheral blood, sampled in a trial of Ad26.COV2.S vaccine versus placebo. Every receptor here comes from a person between 18 and 59 years old who received the Ad26.COV2.S COVID-19 vaccine or a placebo.

The chain employs TRBV28 and TRBJ2-3, with 9 bases fitting TRBD1. Unmatched junction bases numbered 9, after V lost 1 base and J lost 7 bases. This CDR3 region has 16 residues. Germline V gene sequence: CDR1 MDHEN, CDR2 SYDVKM. CDR3 sequence: CASSLFGTGSTNTQYF. For the CDR3, the DNA is TGTGCCAGCAGTTTATTCGGGACAGGGTCAACAAATACGCAGTATTTT.

V usage is TRBV5-1 and J usage is TRBJ2-1; 9 nucleotides align to TRBD1. Germline V gene sequence: CDR1 SGHRS, CDR2 YFSETQ. The CDR3 runs to 18 residues. The ends lost 4 bases at V and 8 bases at J; junction bases unmatched: 19. CDR3 nucleotide sequence: TGCGCCAGCAGCGCCCAGATCACTCCGGGACAGGGTAAGGATGAGCAGTTCTTC. As protein: CASSAQITPGQGKDEQFF.

The genes are TRBV6-5 and TRBJ2-7, with a tentative D call TRBD2 (6 bases). Trimming took 6 bases from V and 3 from J, leaving 18 bases between them. This CDR3 contains 15 residues. Germline V gene data show CDR1 as MNHEY and CDR2 as SVGAGI. The CDR3 sequence: CASRGTGRGNYEQYF. The DNA for the CDR3 is TGTGCCAGCAGGGGGACGGGCCGGGGGAACTACGAGCAGTACTTC.

This chain uses TRBV6-5 with TRBJ2-4, with 10 bases identical to TRBD2. J was trimmed by 6 bases and V by 6 bases; bases with no gene match: 2. CDR1 and CDR2 from the germline V gene are MNHEY and SVGAGI. The CDR3 runs to 13 residues. Here the CDR3 reads CASRGLAANIQYF. The CDR3 DNA reads as TGTGCCAGCAGAGGACTAGCGGCAAACATTCAGTACTTC.

This sequence joins TRBV10-3 and TRBJ1-5, with 8 bases lining up with TRBD1. With V trimmed by 4 bases and J by 3 bases, 8 bases remained unmatched. The CDR3 is made up of 16 amino acids. Germline V gives CDR1 ENHRY, CDR2 SYGVKD. CDR3 DNA: TGTGCCATCAGTGGGAAGGACAGGGACCCCAATCAGCCCCAGCATTTT. Its protein product is CAISGKDRDPNQPQHF.

The chain combines TRBV11-1 with TRBJ2-1; D unresolved. CDR1 and CDR2 (germline): SGHAT, FQDESV (reference sequence). There are 16 residues in the CDR3. Between the trimmed V and J ends, which lost 3 bases and 0 bases, there was a span of 12 bases. The CDR3 DNA sequence: TGTGCCAGCAGCTTGATTAGCCCCAACTCCTACAATGAGCAGTTCTTC. Residues: CASSLISPNSYNEQFF. Complete variable domain (other parts from reference TRBV11-1 and TRBJ2-1): EAEVAQSPRYKITEKSQAVAFWCDPISGHATLYWYRQILGQGPELLVQFQDESVVDDSQLPKDRFSAERLKGVDSTLKIQPAELGDSAMYLCASSLISPNSYNEQFFGPGTRLTVL.

V and J are TRBV5-8 and TRBJ2-7; 7 bases fit TRBD1. The CDR3 is 14 amino acids. Germline V gene lookup returns CDR1 SGHTS and CDR2 YDEGEE. After removal of 4 bases from V and 3 bases from J, the junction contained 7 bases not matched to a gene. The DNA for the CDR3 is TGTGCCAGCAGCCCGGGGACAGATGGCTACGAGCAGTACTTC. Amino acids: CASSPGTDGYEQYF.

The genes are TRBV25-1 and TRBJ2-1; D call uncertain. Germline V CDR1 and CDR2: MGHDK, SYGVNS. The V end lost 3 bases, the J end lost 7 bases, and 7 bases lay between the germline ends. CDR3 length: 12 residues. DNA for the CDR3: TGTGCCAGCAGTGAGCAATGGAATGAGCAGTTCTTC. Its protein product is CASSEQWNEQFF.

The CDR3 region is CAWSLSAGVQETQYF. The CDR3 bases are TGTGCCTGGAGCCTCTCAGCGGGGGTACAAGAGACCCAGTACTTC. This chain links TRBV30 with TRBJ2-5; 8 bases are shared with TRBD2. The CDR3 runs 15 residues. CDR1 and CDR2 from the germline V gene are GTSNPN and SVGIG (reference sequence). J gave up 2 bases and V 3 bases, and 8 bases lay outside the gene matches.

The chain employs TRBV15 and TRBJ2-6; D is possibly TRBD2 (5 bases). The CDR3 length is 18 residues. Germline V CDR1 and CDR2: LNHNV, YYDKDF (reference sequence). Trimming took 2 bases from V and 0 from J, leaving 14 bases between them. The CDR3 region is CATSRRGQPHSGANVLTF. CDR3 DNA: TGTGCCACCAGCAGAAGAGGGCAGCCCCACTCTGGGGCCAACGTCCTGACTTTC.

V and J are TRBV19 and TRBJ1-1; D unclear. The CDR3 runs to 15 residues. Germline V gives CDR1 LNHDA, CDR2 SQIVND (reference sequence). Trimming shortened V by 3 bases and J by 3 bases, and 14 bases separated the two germline ends. DNA for the CDR3: TGTGCCAGTAGTATCCCCAGTTGGCCCTACACTGAAGCTTTCTTT. Translation: CASSIPSWPYTEAFF. Filled out from reference TRBV19 and TRBJ1-1, the complete variable domain reads DGGITQSPKYLFRKEGQNVTLSCEQNLNHDAMYWYRQDPGQGLRLIYYSQIVNDFQKGDIAEGYSVSREKKESFPLTVTSAQKNPTAFYLCASSIPSWPYTEAFFGQGTRLTVV.

The gene calls are TRBV7-9 and TRBJ2-1; 9 bases are shared with TRBD1. The germline V gene encodes CDR1 SEHNR and CDR2 FQNEAQ (reference sequence). The junction had 5 bases not matched to a gene; V was cut back by 3 bases and J by 2 bases. The CDR3 runs to 16 residues. Here the CDR3 reads CASSFRDRAAYNEQFF. For the CDR3, the DNA is TGTGCCAGCAGCTTCCGGGACAGGGCAGCCTACAATGAGCAGTTCTTC.

This clone was recorded only once. V usage is TRBV3-1 (or the pseudogene TRBV3-2) and J usage is TRBJ2-5; TRBD2 might be the D (6 bases). The CDR3 runs 15 residues. Germline-derived CDR1 and CDR2 are LGHDT and YNNKEL (reference sequence). The V end lost 2 bases, the J end lost 0 bases, and 10 bases lay between the germline ends. For the CDR3, the DNA is TGTGCCAGCAGCCAACTTCGGGGGTACCAAGAGACCCAGTACTTC. Translated, it gives CASSQLRGYQETQYF.

CDR3 residues: CASSQARGQSYGYTF. The CDR3, as DNA: TGCGCCAGCAGCCAAGCCCGGGGGCAGAGCTATGGCTACACCTTC. V is TRBV4-1 and J is TRBJ1-2; possible D gene TRBD1, 6 bases. Germline CDR1 MGHRA, CDR2 YSYEKL. V was clipped by 1 base and J by 4 bases, with 13 bases between them. This CDR3 has 15 amino acids.

This chain joins TRBV13 and TRBJ1-1; a weak D match, TRBD1 (5 bases). The CDR3 is 15 amino acids. Between the trimmed V and J ends, which lost 5 bases and 4 bases, there was a span of 17 bases. From germline, CDR1 is PRHDT and CDR2 FYEKMQ (reference sequence). The CDR3 here is CASSLEGPRGTEAFF. The DNA for the CDR3 is TGTGCCAGCAGCCTAGAGGGCCCTAGGGGCACTGAAGCTTTCTTT.

V is TRBV29-1 and J is TRBJ1-2, with TRBD1 matching 8 bases. This CDR3 spans 13 amino acids. V lost 6 bases to trimming and J lost 5 bases; unmatched junction nucleotides: 8. CDR1 and CDR2 (germline): SQVTM, ANQGSEA. The CDR3 region is CSVRTGTSYGYTF. The DNA of the CDR3 is TGCAGCGTCCGGACAGGGACTTCGTATGGCTACACCTTC.

There are many counts of this clone. The chain links TRBV7-8 to TRBJ2-7, with 9 bases fitting TRBD1. With 1 base clipped from V and 8 bases from J, the junction kept 9 bases outside the gene matches. The CDR3 has 15 residues. Germline-derived CDR1 and CDR2 are SGHVS and FQNEAQ. In DNA form, the CDR3 reads TGTGCCAGCAGCTTAGACACAGGGGGCTGGAATAAGCAGTACTTC. Its translation is CASSLDTGGWNKQYF.

The chain has TRBV28 and TRBJ1-2; D gene unclear. The CDR3 loop spans 13 amino acids. The V and J ends lost 1 base and 8 bases respectively, with 11 bases between them. Per germline, CDR1 MDHEN and CDR2 SYDVKM. The CDR3 loop reads CASSLSGVEGYTF. The DNA for the CDR3 is TGTGCCAGCAGTTTATCCGGGGTGGAGGGCTACACCTTC.

The chain combines TRBV19 with TRBJ1-1; 7 bases fit TRBD1. Unmatched junction bases numbered 12, after V lost 1 base and J lost 10 bases. Germline CDR1 LNHDA, CDR2 SQIVND (reference sequence). The CDR3 contains 15 residues. The CDR3: CASSIVDRDPSAAFF. Written as DNA, the CDR3 is TGTGCCAGTAGTATAGTAGACAGGGACCCCTCGGCAGCTTTCTTT.

This clone was observed a single time. The chain links TRBV30 to TRBJ1-2; 7 nucleotides align to TRBD1. CDR1 and CDR2 from the germline V gene are GTSNPN and SVGIG (reference sequence). J gave up 8 bases and V 2 bases, and 14 bases lay outside the gene matches. The CDR3 totals 15 residues. Here the CDR3 DNA reads TGTGCCTGGAGTACTCCTGTATGGCAGGGGGACGGCTACACCTTC. This translates into CAWSTPVWQGDGYTF.

The chain combines TRBV6-5 with TRBJ1-1; 7 bases are a match to TRBD1. The ends lost 4 bases at V and 8 bases at J; junction bases unmatched: 10. This CDR3 has 14 amino acids. From germline, CDR1 is MNHEY and CDR2 SVGAGI. CDR3 DNA sequence: TGTGCCAGCAGTTCCACGTGGACAGGCAAAGAAGCTTTCTTT. The encoded protein is CASSSTWTGKEAFF.

This clone appeared once. The chain uses TRBV18 and TRBJ1-2; D gene uncertain. V gave up 3 bases and J gave up 5 bases, with 7 bases separating them. CDR1 KGHSH and CDR2 LQKENI come from the germline V gene. This CDR3 region has 12 residues. The CDR3, as DNA: TGTGCCAGCTCACCGACCCGATATGGCTACACCTTC. It codes for CASSPTRYGYTF.

This sequence joins TRBV4-2 and TRBJ2-2, with 8 nucleotides matching TRBD2. This CDR3 has 15 amino acids. The V and J ends lost 4 bases and 6 bases, in that order; junction bases with no gene match: 7. Germline V CDR1 and CDR2: LGHNA, YNFKEQ. The CDR3 coding sequence is TGTGCCAGCAGCCTATATAGCGGGACGGCCGGGGAGCTGTTTTTT. This encodes CASSLYSGTAGELFF.

This chain uses TRBV4-2 with TRBJ2-7, with 13 bases matching TRBD2. The CDR3 has 18 amino acids. V was clipped by 1 base and J by 0 bases; unmatched bases: 6. Germline loops: CDR1 LGHNA, CDR2 YNFKEQ. CDR3 bases: TGTGCCAGCAGCCAAGTAAGACTAGCGGGGGGCGTCTCCTACGAGCAGTACTTC. This sequence encodes CASSQVRLAGGVSYEQYF.

This clone showed up just a few times. V gene TRBV6-6 combines with J gene TRBJ2-7; 11 positions agree with TRBD1. This CDR3 is 15 amino acids long. Germline CDR1 and CDR2: MNHNY and SVGAGI (reference sequence). With V trimmed by 5 bases and J by 5 bases, 8 bases remained unmatched. As DNA, the CDR3 is TGTGCCAGCAGTACCCGGGACAGGGGGACCCACGAGCAGTACTTC. Translating it yields CASSTRDRGTHEQYF.

The chain combines TRBV3-1 (or the pseudogene TRBV3-2) with TRBJ1-4; D gene uncertain. The CDR3 is made up of 16 amino acids. Germline loops: CDR1 LGHDT, CDR2 YNNKEL (reference sequence). V dropped 3 bases and J dropped 4 bases, with 15 bases sitting between them. The CDR3, as DNA: TGTGCCAGCAGCCAGGAGATGGCGGGAGGTAATGAAAAACTGTTTTTT. Amino acids: CASSQEMAGGNEKLFF.

This clone has only a few counts. V is TRBV29-1 and J is TRBJ1-1, with D maybe TRBD1 (5 bases). Trimming left V 7 bases short and J 5 bases short, with 14 bases between. Germline CDR1 and CDR2: SQVTM and ANQGSEA. This CDR3 contains 12 residues. DNA for the CDR3: TGCAGCGCATCGTGGGGGAGAACTGAAGCTTTCTTT. Its translation: CSASWGRTEAFF. The whole variable domain, filled in from reference TRBV29-1 and TRBJ1-1, reads SAVISQKPSRDICQRGTSLTIQCQVDSQVTMMFWYRQQPGQSLTLIATANQGSEATYESGFVIDKFPISRPNLTFSTLTVSNMSPEDSSIYLCSASWGRTEAFFGQGTRLTVV.

The CDR3 reads CASSQVGPGWQSANTGELFF. The CDR3 region has the DNA TGTGCCAGCAGCCAAGTTGGCCCAGGGTGGCAGTCCGCGAACACCGGGGAGCTGTTTTTT. The V and J genes are TRBV4-2 and TRBJ2-2; weak D call: TRBD1 (5 bases). This CDR3 is built from 20 residues. The germline V gene encodes CDR1 LGHNA and CDR2 YNFKEQ. The germline V and J ends were trimmed by 1 base and 0 bases, with 21 bases remaining between them.